Here is one T cell receptor beta chain with its context. The CDR3 contains 16 residues. The germline CDR1 and CDR2 sequences are MNHEY and SVGAGI. J was trimmed by 2 bases and V by 4 bases; bases with no gene match: 8. Clones were read by immunoSEQ multiplex PCR, and TCRdb kept only the in-frame ones, dropping some. The table has about 60,000 clones, about 82% seen once; the top ten hold roughly 18%. This sample was included in a study of blood T cell repertoires in COVID-19. Study information: Sites across the United States, Italy and Spain contributed samples from acute and convalescent COVID-19. T cells, B-cell-depleted T cells, or PBMCs supplied cDNA or gDNA.

The TCR originated in a human donor in a cohort sampled during active COVID-19. The rearrangement joins TRBV6-5 to TRBJ1-1; 9 bases line up with TRBD1. The sample taken for sequencing was peripheral blood. The CDR3 nucleotides read TGTGCCAGCAGTTTCCTCGACAGGGGGAAAAACACTGAAGCTTTCTTT. Amino acids: CASSFLDRGKNTEAFF.